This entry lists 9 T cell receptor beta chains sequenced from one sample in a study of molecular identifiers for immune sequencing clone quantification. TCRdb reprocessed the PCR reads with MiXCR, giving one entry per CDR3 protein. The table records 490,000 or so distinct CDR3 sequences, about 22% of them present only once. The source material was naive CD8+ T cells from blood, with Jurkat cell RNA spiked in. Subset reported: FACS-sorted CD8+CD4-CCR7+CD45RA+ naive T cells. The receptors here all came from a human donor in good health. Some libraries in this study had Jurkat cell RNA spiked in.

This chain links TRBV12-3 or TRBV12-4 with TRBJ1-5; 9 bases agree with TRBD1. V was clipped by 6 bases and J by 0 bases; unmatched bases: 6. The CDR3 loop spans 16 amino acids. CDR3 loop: CASSQGTGYSNQPQHF. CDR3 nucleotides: TGTGCCAGCAGCCAGGGGACAGGGTATAGCAATCAGCCCCAGCATTTT.

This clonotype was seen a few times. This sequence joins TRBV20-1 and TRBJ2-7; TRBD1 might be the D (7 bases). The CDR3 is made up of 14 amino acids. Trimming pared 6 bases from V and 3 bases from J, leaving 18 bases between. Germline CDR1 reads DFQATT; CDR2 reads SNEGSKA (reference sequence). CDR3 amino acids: CSARDSLEGYEQYF. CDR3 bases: TGCAGTGCGCGGGACAGTTTAGAGGGCTACGAGCAGTACTTC.

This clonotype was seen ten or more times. The CDR3 loop reads CASSHGSGTQETQYF. The CDR3 coding sequence is TGTGCCAGCAGCCACGGGTCGGGGACCCAAGAGACCCAGTACTTC. The V call is TRBV6-2 or TRBV6-3, the J call TRBJ2-5; D possibly matches TRBD1 or TRBD2 (5 bases each). The germline CDR1 and CDR2 sequences are MNHEY and SVGEGT. Trimming pared 6 bases from V and 1 base from J, leaving 15 bases between. CDR3 length: 15 amino acids.

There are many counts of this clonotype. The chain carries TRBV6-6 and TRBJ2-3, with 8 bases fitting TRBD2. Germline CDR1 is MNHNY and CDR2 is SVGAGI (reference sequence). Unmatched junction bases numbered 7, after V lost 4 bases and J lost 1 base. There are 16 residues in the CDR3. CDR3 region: CASSSLSLAGTDTQYF. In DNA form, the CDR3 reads TGTGCCAGCAGTTCTCTTTCACTAGCGGGCACAGATACGCAGTATTTT.

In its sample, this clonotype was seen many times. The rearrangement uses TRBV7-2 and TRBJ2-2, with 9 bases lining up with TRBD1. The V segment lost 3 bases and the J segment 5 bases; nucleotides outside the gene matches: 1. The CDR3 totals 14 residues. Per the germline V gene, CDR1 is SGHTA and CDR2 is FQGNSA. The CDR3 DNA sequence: TGTGCCAGCAGCTTCGACAGGGGGACCGGGGAGCTGTTTTTT. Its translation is CASSFDRGTGELFF.

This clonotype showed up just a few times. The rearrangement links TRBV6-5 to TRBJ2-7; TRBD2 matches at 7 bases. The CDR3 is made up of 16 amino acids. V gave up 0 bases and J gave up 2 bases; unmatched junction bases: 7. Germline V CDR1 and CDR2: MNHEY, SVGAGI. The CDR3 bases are TGTGCCAGCAGTTACTCCGGGAGGTTAAGTACCTACGAGCAGTACTTC. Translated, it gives CASSYSGRLSTYEQYF.

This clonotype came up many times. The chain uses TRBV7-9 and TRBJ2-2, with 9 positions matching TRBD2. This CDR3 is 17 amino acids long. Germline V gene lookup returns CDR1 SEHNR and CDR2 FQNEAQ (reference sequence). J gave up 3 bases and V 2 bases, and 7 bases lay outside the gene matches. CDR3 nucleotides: TGTGCCAGCAGCTTACCCGATAGCGGGGGATACACCGGGGAGCTGTTTTTT. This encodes CASSLPDSGGYTGELFF.

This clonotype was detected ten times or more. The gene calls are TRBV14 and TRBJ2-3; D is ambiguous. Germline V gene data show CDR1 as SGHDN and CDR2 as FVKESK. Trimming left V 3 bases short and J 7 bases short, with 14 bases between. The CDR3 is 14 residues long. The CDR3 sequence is CASSQDRLRNTQYF. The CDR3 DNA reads TGTGCCAGCAGCCAGGACCGATTGAGAAATACGCAGTATTTT.

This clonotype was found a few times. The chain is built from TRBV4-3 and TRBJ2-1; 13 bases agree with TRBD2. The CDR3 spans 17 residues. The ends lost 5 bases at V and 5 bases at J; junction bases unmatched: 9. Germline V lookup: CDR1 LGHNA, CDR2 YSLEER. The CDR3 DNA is TGCGCCAGCAGCGAGACTAGCGGGAGGTACGAACACAATGAGCAGTTCTTC. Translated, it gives CASSETSGRYEHNEQFF.